These 32 T cell receptor beta chains share one sample of origin, sequenced in a study of blood T cells in healthy people across ages. A second roughly 6 to 12 cycle PCR used barcoded and J-beta primers. TCRdb passed the 5' RACE reads through MiXCR, listing each CDR3 protein once. The table includes about 800,000 distinct CDR3 sequences, 46% detected once. Sequenced: blood. The receptors shown here come from a man at least 80 years old in good health.

This clonotype has just a few counts. The rearrangement links TRBV4-2 to TRBJ2-3, with 13 bases aligning to TRBD2. The CDR3 sequence is 21 residues long. CDR1 is LGHNA, CDR2 YNFKEQ, per germline. V trimming: 0 bases; J trimming: 3 bases; junction bases outside the gene matches: 15. In DNA form, the CDR3 reads TGTGCCAGCAGCCAAGATGGAGTACTAGCGGGAGGGCCTCGTAGTACAGATACGCAGTATTTT. Protein product: CASSQDGVLAGGPRSTDTQYF.

J is TRBJ2-1 and V is TRBV7-2; 13 positions agree with TRBD2. Trimming removed 3 bases from V and 9 bases from J; junction bases left unmatched: 11. The length of the CDR3 is 17 residues. Germline V gene data show CDR1 as SGHTA and CDR2 as FQGNSA. As DNA, the CDR3 is TGTGCCAGCAGCTTCACCGGGACTAGCGGGAAAGGAAGTGAGCAGTTCTTC. Protein: CASSFTGTSGKGSEQFF.

Here the CDR3 DNA reads TGTGCCAGCAGTTTAGTATCTGGTAGCGGGGCCCACAATGAGCAGTTCTTC. It is translated as CASSLVSGSGAHNEQFF. V and J are TRBV12-3 or TRBV12-4 and TRBJ2-1, with 8 positions matching TRBD2. V was pared by 1 base and J by 5 bases, with 10 bases of the junction left unmatched. The CDR3 totals 17 residues.

This clonotype appeared many times. J is TRBJ2-3 and V is TRBV5-1; TRBD1 is a possible D gene (5 bases). The length of the CDR3 is 13 residues. Deletions cut 4 bases from V and 5 bases from J, with 11 bases between. In germline, CDR1 is SGHRS, CDR2 YFSETQ. CDR3 amino acids: CASSVIGEDTQYF. In nucleotides, the CDR3 is TGCGCCAGCAGCGTGATAGGGGAAGATACGCAGTATTTT.

The chain links TRBV15 to TRBJ2-5; the D is unclear. CDR1 LNHNV and CDR2 YYDKDF come from the germline V gene (reference sequence). The CDR3 has 15 residues. Trimming cost V 3 bases and J 0 bases, with 11 bases left between them. The CDR3 coding sequence is TGTGCCACCAGCAGGTTTCCAGGACACCAAGAGACCCAGTACTTC. This translates into CATSRFPGHQETQYF. The whole variable domain, remainder taken from reference TRBV15 and TRBJ2-5, is DAMVIQNPRYQVTQFGKPVTLSCSQTLNHNVMYWYQQKSSQAPKLLFHYYDKDFNNEADTPDNFQSRRPNTSFCFLDIRSPGLGDTAMYLCATSRFPGHQETQYFGPGTRLLVL.

This clonotype was picked up a small number of times. The chain recombines TRBV15 with TRBJ2-3; D is perhaps TRBD2 (6 bases). CDR1 and CDR2 from the germline V gene are LNHNV and YYDKDF (reference sequence). Trimming removed 2 bases at V and 1 base at J, with 13 bases between. There are 16 residues in the CDR3. Here the CDR3 reads CATSRPRGYGTDTQYF. CDR3 sequence (DNA): TGTGCCACCAGCAGACCCCGGGGGTACGGCACAGATACGCAGTATTTT.

This clonotype has only a few counts. The rearrangement joins TRBV20-1 to TRBJ2-2; D not certain. V was shortened by 5 bases and J by 7 bases, with 14 bases between the two germline ends. Germline V lookup: CDR1 DFQATT, CDR2 SNEGSKA (reference sequence). The CDR3 spans 13 residues. The chain's CDR3 is CSAEETRGGELFF. CDR3 in DNA: TGCAGTGCTGAGGAGACTCGAGGCGGGGAGCTGTTTTTT.

The rearrangement joins TRBV20-1 to TRBJ2-7; D perhaps matches TRBD1 (5 bases). The V gene lost 5 bases and the J gene lost 3 bases, with 17 bases spanning the gap. The CDR3 is 14 residues long. CDR1 is DFQATT, CDR2 SNEGSKA, per germline (reference sequence). CDR3 amino acids: CSALKPDSLYEQYF. For the CDR3, the DNA is TGCAGTGCTCTAAAACCAGACAGCCTCTACGAGCAGTACTTC.

The chain employs TRBV9 and TRBJ2-5; 7 nucleotides agree with TRBD1. CDR1 is SGDLS and CDR2 is YYNGEE in the germline V gene. J lost 3 bases, V lost 0 bases, and 5 bases had no gene match. The CDR3 has 15 residues. The CDR3 DNA sequence: TGTGCCAGCAGCGTAGGAGGGACAGTCGAAGAGACCCAGTACTTC. Residues: CASSVGGTVEETQYF.

The V and J genes are TRBV29-1 and TRBJ2-7; D possibly matches TRBD1 or TRBD2 (6 bases each). The J call may be in error: the DNA end matches TRBJ2-4 better. Germline CDR1 is SQVTM and CDR2 is ANQGSEA. The CDR3 is made up of 12 amino acids. The CDR3 DNA reads TGCAGCGTTGCAGGAGGGGGGAACATTCAGTACTTC. It encodes CSVAGGGNIQYF.

This clonotype was observed a single time. The V call is TRBV11-2, the J call TRBJ2-5, with 14 bases aligning to TRBD2. Germline-derived CDR1 and CDR2 are SGHAT and FQNNGV. The CDR3 extends over 16 amino acids. V lost 5 bases and J lost 2; bases outside the gene matches: 4. CDR3 nucleotides: TGTGCCAGCAGCACATGGACTAGCGGGGGGCAAGAGACCCAGTACTTC. Protein: CASSTWTSGGQETQYF.

Only a few counts were recorded for this clonotype. The CDR3 sequence is CASSPPTRRGTDTQYF. CDR3 in DNA: TGTGCCAGCAGTCCCCCTACTAGGAGGGGTACAGATACGCAGTATTTT. The chain recombines TRBV6-2 or TRBV6-3 with TRBJ2-3; the D gene is possibly TRBD2 (6 bases). Germline values: CDR1 MNHEY, CDR2 SVGEGT. This CDR3 region has 16 residues. Between the trimmed V and J ends, which lost 5 bases and 3 bases, there was a span of 18 bases.

V gene TRBV18 combines with J gene TRBJ2-2, with TRBD1 matching over 7 bases. Germline lookup yields CDR1 KGHSH and CDR2 LQKENI. V trimming: 3 bases; J trimming: 1 base; junction bases outside the gene matches: 5. The CDR3 length is 16 residues. Here the CDR3 reads CASSPSGTENTGELFF. Here the CDR3 DNA reads TGTGCCAGCTCACCGTCCGGGACAGAGAACACCGGGGAGCTGTTTTTT.

This clonotype showed up many times. The chain is built from TRBV4-3 and TRBJ2-3; D is possibly TRBD2 (6 bases). This CDR3 comprises 20 residues. Deletions cut 0 bases from V and 3 bases from J, with 25 bases between. CDR1 and CDR2 (germline): LGHNA, YSLEER. CDR3 sequence (DNA): TGCGCCAGCAGCCAAGATCCGCCGCTTGGGGGGAGTGGGAGGACAGATACGCAGTATTTT. Translated: CASSQDPPLGGSGRTDTQYF.

This chain connects TRBV15 to TRBJ2-3, with 10 bases that match TRBD2. V lost 6 bases, J lost 6 bases, and 12 bases stayed unmatched. This CDR3 is built from 16 residues. Germline CDR1 is LNHNV and CDR2 is YYDKDF (reference sequence). CDR3 residues: CATSSRLASGGDTQYF. Here the CDR3 DNA reads TGTGCCACCAGTTCTCGGTTGGCTAGCGGGGGTGATACGCAGTATTTT.

This clonotype was detected only a few times. The chain carries TRBV5-1 and TRBJ2-7, with 9 bases identical to TRBD2. Looked up from germline, CDR1 is SGHRS and CDR2 is YFSETQ. The CDR3 is 16 amino acids. J was trimmed by 5 bases and V by 0 bases; bases with no gene match: 9. CDR3 DNA sequence: TGCGCCAGCAGCTTGGCCGGTGCGGGAGGGGATCACGAGCAGTACTTC. Its protein is CASSLAGAGGDHEQYF.

The chain recombines TRBV28 with TRBJ2-4, with 7 bases that match TRBD1. CDR3 length equals 14 residues. Germline CDR1 is MDHEN and CDR2 is SYDVKM. V dropped 4 bases and J dropped 15; count of bases not matched to a gene: 15. In nucleotides, the CDR3 is TGTGCCAGCAGTTCTTGGGACAGCCCCCCTCCACCGTACTTC. Residues: CASSSWDSPPPPYF. Full variable domain (missing parts from reference TRBV28 and TRBJ2-4): DVKVTQSSRYLVKRTGEKVFLECVQDMDHENMFWYRQDPGLGLRLIYFSYDVKMKEKGDIPEGYSVSREKKERFSLILESASTNQTSMYLCASSSWDSPPPPYFGAGTRLSVL.

V and J are TRBV30 and TRBJ2-1; 7 bases fit TRBD2. The CDR3 extends over 17 amino acids. The ends lost 8 bases at V and 0 bases at J; junction bases unmatched: 16. Germline assignment: CDR1 GTSNPN and CDR2 SVGIG (reference sequence). CDR3: CAGSPYGGVSSYNEQFF. Written as DNA, the CDR3 is TGTGCCGGTTCACCTTATGGGGGGGTGAGCTCCTACAATGAGCAGTTCTTC. The full variable domain, with the rest looked up from reference TRBV30 and TRBJ2-1, is SQTIHQWPATLVQPVGSPLSLECTVEGTSNPNLYWYRQAAGRGLQLLFYSVGIGQISSEVPQNLSASRPQDRQFILSSKKLLLSDSGFYLCAGSPYGGVSSYNEQFFGPGTRLTVL.

The V call is TRBV20-1, the J call TRBJ1-5, with unresolved D. CDR3 size: 13 residues. CDR1 DFQATT and CDR2 SNEGSKA come from the germline V gene (reference sequence). Trimming cost V 4 bases and J 5 bases, with 12 bases left between them. The CDR3 sequence is CSATPTPDQPQHF. CDR3 DNA: TGCAGTGCTACTCCGACACCGGATCAGCCCCAGCATTTT.

V is TRBV6-1 and J is TRBJ2-5, with TRBD2 as a possible D gene (6 bases). The CDR3 sequence is 17 residues long. V lost 6 bases to trimming and J lost 2 bases, with 22 bases between them. Germline V gives CDR1 MNHNS, CDR2 SASEGT. The DNA for the CDR3 is TGTGCCAGCAGCGCCCGAAGCGTATTAGCGGCACAAGAGACCCAGTACTTC. It yields the protein CASSARSVLAAQETQYF.

On this clonotype: Because it lacks the conserved phenylalanine or tryptophan at the end, this CDR3 is likely a read error. The DNA is left out, because the CDR3 cannot be placed on it with certainty; the CDR3 is given as TCRdb lists it. The CDR3 here is CARTDSGYNEQFS. V is TRBV7-3 and J is TRBJ2-1; the table's D call of TRBD1 was not tested on the DNA. The CDR3 has 13 residues if both end residues are counted. The germline CDR1 and CDR2 sequences are SGHTA and FQGTGA.

A few counts support this clonotype. CDR3 DNA: TGTGCCAGCAGAACCGAGAGCACAGATACGCAGTATTTT. It codes for CASRTESTDTQYF. This chain joins TRBV5-5 and TRBJ2-3; unclear D gene. The CDR3 runs 13 residues. Per the germline V gene, CDR1 is SGHKS and CDR2 is YYEKEE (reference sequence). Trimming cost V 5 bases and J 0 bases, with 7 bases left between them.

In this sample, this clonotype turned up a few times. The chain joins TRBV10-3 to TRBJ2-7; 11 bases map to TRBD2. Germline CDR1 is ENHRY and CDR2 is SYGVKD. V lost 4 bases to trimming and J lost 5 bases; unmatched junction nucleotides: 7. The CDR3 contains 15 residues. CDR3 region: CAISATSGRGDEQYF. The DNA for the CDR3 is TGTGCCATCAGTGCAACTAGCGGGAGAGGAGACGAGCAGTACTTC.

The rearrangement uses TRBV7-2 and TRBJ2-1; TRBD2 matches 10 bases. Germline V lookup: CDR1 SGHTA, CDR2 FQGNSA. Unmatched junction bases numbered 3, after V lost 0 bases and J lost 7 bases. The CDR3 has 15 residues. For the CDR3, the DNA is TGTGCCAGCAGCTTAGCGAGGACTAGCGGTAATGAGCAGTTCTTC. It translates to CASSLARTSGNEQFF.

The rearrangement joins TRBV24-1 to TRBJ2-4; D call uncertain. Trimming removed 9 bases at V and 0 bases at J, with 5 bases between. This CDR3 spans 12 amino acids. Looked up from germline, CDR1 is KGHDR and CDR2 is SFDVKD. The CDR3 region has the DNA TGTGCCACCTTGATAGCCAAAAACATTCAGTACTTC. Translated, it gives CATLIAKNIQYF.

Only one count was recorded for this clonotype. The chain combines TRBV25-1 with TRBJ1-2; no clear D gene. Germline CDR1 is MGHDK and CDR2 is SYGVNS. V was pared by 1 base and J by 5 bases, with 11 bases between. CDR3 length equals 14 residues. CDR3 sequence (DNA): TGTGCCAGCAGTGAATCTGGCAGGCCTTATGGCTACACCTTC. This sequence encodes CASSESGRPYGYTF.

This chain connects TRBV29-1 to TRBJ1-2; TRBD1 is a possible D gene (5 bases). Germline CDR1 and CDR2: SQVTM and ANQGSEA. The CDR3 covers 13 residues. The V end lost 6 bases, the J end lost 8 bases, and 19 bases lay between the germline ends. The chain's CDR3 is CSVVAGNNMGYTF. For the CDR3, the DNA is TGCAGCGTCGTTGCAGGGAACAACATGGGCTACACCTTC.

This chain uses TRBV28 with TRBJ1-1; maybe TRBD1 (5 bases). Looked up from germline, CDR1 is MDHEN and CDR2 is SYDVKM. Trimming removed 1 base from V and 4 bases from J, with 10 bases in between. This CDR3 is built from 14 residues. The CDR3 nucleotides are TGTGCCAGCAGTTTATTACAGGTTGGCACTGAAGCTTTCTTT. This gives the protein CASSLLQVGTEAFF. Using reference TRBV28 and TRBJ1-1 for the parts outside the CDR3, the full variable domain is DVKVTQSSRYLVKRTGEKVFLECVQDMDHENMFWYRQDPGLGLRLIYFSYDVKMKEKGDIPEGYSVSREKKERFSLILESASTNQTSMYLCASSLLQVGTEAFFGQGTRLTVV.

In this sample, this clonotype turned up a few times. CDR3 sequence: CASSLGTNGIGLHEQFF. CDR3 DNA sequence: TGCGCCAGCAGCTTGGGGACGAACGGGATAGGACTCCATGAGCAGTTCTTC. The chain couples TRBV5-1 to TRBJ2-1; D is perhaps TRBD2 (5 bases). The CDR3 covers 17 residues. V was shortened by 0 bases and J by 8 bases, with 21 bases between the two germline ends. The germline V gene encodes CDR1 SGHRS and CDR2 YFSETQ.

This clonotype was observed a few times. The chain links TRBV20-1 to TRBJ2-1; 9 bases agree with TRBD1. Losses at the gene ends were 6 bases for V and 1 base for J; bases not matched to a gene: 13. The CDR3 is 17 amino acids. Looked up from germline, CDR1 is DFQATT and CDR2 is SNEGSKA (reference sequence). This CDR3 is CSAESVTGGGSYNEQFF. The CDR3 DNA is TGCAGTGCCGAAAGCGTTACAGGGGGCGGATCCTACAATGAGCAGTTCTTC.

In its sample, this clonotype was seen a few times. The chain links TRBV20-1 to TRBJ1-6, with TRBD1 as a possible D gene (5 bases). Per germline, CDR1 DFQATT and CDR2 SNEGSKA (reference sequence). The CDR3 loop spans 14 amino acids. V was clipped by 2 bases and J by 8 bases, with 13 bases between them. The CDR3 loop is CSARLRDLDSPLHF. For the CDR3, the DNA is TGCAGTGCTAGACTCCGGGACCTAGATTCACCCCTCCACTTT.

The V call is TRBV7-2, the J call TRBJ2-7; TRBD2 aligns across 10 bases. CDR1 is SGHTA, CDR2 FQGNSA, per germline. The CDR3 has 15 amino acids. Germline trimming cut 0 bases from V and 6 bases from J; bases unmatched to any gene: 5. CDR3 sequence reads: CASSLARASGSEQYF. The CDR3, as DNA: TGTGCCAGCAGCTTAGCTAGAGCTAGCGGGAGCGAGCAGTACTTC.